The sample holds a few counts of the clone carrying this T cell receptor (beta chain). What it binds is unknown. The sample originates from a study of human T cells and chemical hapten exposure. Study background: Enrolled patients were predominantly female and had alopecia areata, totalis or universalis.

TCRdb analysed the RACE reads with MiXCR anew, one entry per CDR3 protein. The sample includes 150,000 to 200,000 distinct CDR3 sequences, more than 14% of them seen just once. The CDR3 consists of 13 residues. Germline assignment: CDR1 SGHRS and CDR2 YFSETQ. Trimming cost V 5 bases and J 3 bases, with 9 bases left between them. Points from the study as a whole: Significantly more large CDR3 similarity clusters were formed by expanded TCRs than by controls.

Time point: patch test 1, 2 weeks after DPC sensitization. Treatment defined: therapeutic diphenylcyclopropenone sensitization with weekly scalp DPC. Prior to application of each patch test, blood was drawn. The chain carries TRBV5-1 and TRBJ1-5; D is unresolved. Sequenced material: whole blood, taken in connection with sensitization to the hapten diphenylcyclopropenone (DPC). This TCR was recovered from a woman under 40 with alopecia areata. Some clones in this sample may be carry-over from other donors' samples. The CDR3 sequence: CASRGGDNQPQHF. Written as DNA, the CDR3 is TGCGCCAGCAGGGGTGGAGACAATCAGCCCCAGCATTTT.